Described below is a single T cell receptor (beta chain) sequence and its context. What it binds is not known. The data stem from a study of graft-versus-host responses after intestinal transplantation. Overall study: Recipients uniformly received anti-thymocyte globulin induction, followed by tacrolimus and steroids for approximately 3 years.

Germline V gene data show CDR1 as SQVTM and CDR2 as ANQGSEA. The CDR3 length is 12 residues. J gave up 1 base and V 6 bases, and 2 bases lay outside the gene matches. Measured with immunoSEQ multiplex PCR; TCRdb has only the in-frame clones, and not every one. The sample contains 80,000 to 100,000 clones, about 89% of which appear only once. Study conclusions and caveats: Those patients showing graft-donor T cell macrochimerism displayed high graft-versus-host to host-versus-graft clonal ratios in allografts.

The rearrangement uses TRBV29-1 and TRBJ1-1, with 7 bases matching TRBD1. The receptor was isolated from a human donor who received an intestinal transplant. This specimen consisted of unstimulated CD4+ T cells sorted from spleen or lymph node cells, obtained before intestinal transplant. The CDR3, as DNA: TGCAGCGTGGGACAGCAGAACACTGAAGCTTTCTTT. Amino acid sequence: CSVGQQNTEAFF.